This is a list of T cell receptor beta chains from one sample in a study of CD8+ T cells in alopecia areata. Data came from immunoSEQ multiplex PCR; TCRdb stores just in-frame clones and leaves some out. This sample has 150,000 to 200,000 clones, with 64% found just once. Here the sequenced sample was CD4+ T cells sorted from blood, taken between weeks 49 and 50, from a patient treated with tofacitinib. The receptors come from a human donor with alopecia areata. Each CDR3 is given with its conserved first and last residue. Each record gives: clone size, J gene, V gene, D gene, CDR3 DNA, CDR3 protein. D genes are given only for firm matches. Only part of the rows carry a size: once, few, many, or a class if the clone is expanded.

clone_size: NA
j_call: TRBJ1-2
v_call: TRBV2
d_call: NA
cdr3_nt: TGTGCCAGCAGCGTGGGGCAAAATAACTATGGCTACACCTTC
cdr3_aa: CASSVGQNNYGYTF

clone_size: once
j_call: TRBJ1-2
v_call: TRBV29-1
d_call: TRBD1
cdr3_nt: TGCAGCGTTGTGGGGACAGGAGGGGGCTACACCTTC
cdr3_aa: CSVVGTGGGYTF

clone_size: NA
j_call: TRBJ2-2
v_call: TRBV15
d_call: NA
cdr3_nt: TGTGCCACCAGCCAGGGCAGGGACGGGGAGCTGTTTTTT
cdr3_aa: CATSQGRDGELFF

clone_size: NA
j_call: TRBJ2-7
v_call: TRBV30
d_call: TRBD1
cdr3_nt: TGTGCCTGGAGTATACAGGGGATCGGTGAGCAGTACTTC
cdr3_aa: CAWSIQGIGEQYF

clone_size: NA
j_call: TRBJ1-6
v_call: TRBV2
d_call: TRBD1
cdr3_nt: TGTGCCAGCAGGGGGACAGGGCCTTCACCCCTCCACTTT
cdr3_aa: CASRGTGPSPLHF

clone_size: once
j_call: TRBJ1-6
v_call: TRBV2
d_call: TRBD1
cdr3_nt: TGTGCCAGCGTCCGACAGGGAGGCAATTCACCCCTCCACTTT
cdr3_aa: CASVRQGGNSPLHF

clone_size: NA
j_call: TRBJ2-2
v_call: TRBV29-1
d_call: NA
cdr3_nt: TGCAGCGTGGACTCGCCGAAAAACACCGGGGAGCTGTTTTTT
cdr3_aa: CSVDSPKNTGELFF

clone_size: NA
j_call: TRBJ1-1
v_call: TRBV29-1
d_call: NA
cdr3_nt: TGCAGCGTTGAAGGTGGGGACACTGAAGCTTTCTTT
cdr3_aa: CSVEGGDTEAFF

clone_size: few
j_call: TRBJ2-5
v_call: TRBV2
d_call: NA
cdr3_nt: TGTGCCAGCAGTGAACAGGGACTTTCGGGTGAGACCCAGTACTTC
cdr3_aa: CASSEQGLSGETQYF

clone_size: NA
j_call: TRBJ1-5
v_call: TRBV25-1
d_call: TRBD1
cdr3_nt: TGTGCCAGCGAAGGACCTCAGGGGGATCAGCCCCAGCATTTT
cdr3_aa: CASEGPQGDQPQHF

clone_size: NA
j_call: TRBJ1-2
v_call: TRBV27
d_call: TRBD1
cdr3_nt: TGTGCCAGCAGTCCAGGGGGGGGTTATGGCTACACCTTC
cdr3_aa: CASSPGGGYGYTF

clone_size: NA
j_call: TRBJ2-7
v_call: TRBV29-1
d_call: NA
cdr3_nt: TGCAGCGTTGAGGAGGGACAAGACTACGAGCAGTACTTC
cdr3_aa: CSVEEGQDYEQYF

clone_size: NA
j_call: TRBJ2-3
v_call: TRBV11-2
d_call: NA
cdr3_nt: TGTGCCAGCAGCTTAGGTTCGGGTACGCAGTATTTT
cdr3_aa: CASSLGSGTQYF

clone_size: NA
j_call: TRBJ1-5
v_call: TRBV29-1
d_call: NA
cdr3_nt: TGCAGCGTAGCCGGGACAAATAGCAATCAGCCCCAGCATTTT
cdr3_aa: CSVAGTNSNQPQHF

clone_size: NA
j_call: TRBJ1-4
v_call: TRBV29-1
d_call: TRBD1
cdr3_nt: TGCAGCGTTGGCGGGACAGGGAATGAAAAACTGTTTTTT
cdr3_aa: CSVGGTGNEKLFF

clone_size: NA
j_call: TRBJ2-1
v_call: TRBV6-1
d_call: NA
cdr3_nt: TGTGCCAGCAGTGGGGATGAGCAGTTCTTC
cdr3_aa: CASSGDEQFF

clone_size: NA
j_call: TRBJ1-2
v_call: TRBV29-1
d_call: TRBD1
cdr3_nt: TGCAGCGTTAGCACCCGACAGGGTAGCGAAGGCTACACCTTC
cdr3_aa: CSVSTRQGSEGYTF

clone_size: NA
j_call: TRBJ2-1
v_call: TRBV6-4
d_call: TRBD2
cdr3_nt: TGTGCCAGCAGAGGCGGGGGGAACGATGAGCAGTTCTTC
cdr3_aa: CASRGGGNDEQFF

clone_size: NA
j_call: TRBJ1-1
v_call: TRBV5-1
d_call: NA
cdr3_nt: TGCGCCAGCAGCCCCTCTAGCTTGAACACTGAAGCTTTCTTT
cdr3_aa: CASSPSSLNTEAFF